Following are 31 T cell receptor beta chains from one sample sequenced in a study of T cells in tumors and immune-related adverse events. Repertoires were generated with immunoSEQ multiplex PCR, while TCRdb's copy carries only in-frame clones and drops some. Of under 2,500 clones in the sample, about four fifths were seen once. This specimen was tumor tissue, taken from a patient treated with anti-PD-1 therapy. These receptors originate from a female donor with metastatic renal cell carcinoma.

This clone was seen only a few times. This sequence joins TRBV6-5 and TRBJ1-1, with a possible D match to TRBD1 (5 bases). The CDR3 loop spans 13 amino acids. Trimming shortened V by 0 bases and J by 7 bases, and 9 bases separated the two germline ends. CDR1 is MNHEY and CDR2 is SVGAGI in the germline V gene. The CDR3 DNA reads as TGTGCCAGCAGTTACTCTTTAGGGGTTGAAGCTTTCTTT. This encodes CASSYSLGVEAFF.

The rearrangement uses TRBV20-1 and TRBJ1-2; D is uncertain. This CDR3 region has 11 residues. Germline V gene data show CDR1 as DFQATT and CDR2 as SNEGSKA (reference sequence). Trimming cost V 2 bases and J 6 bases, with 7 bases left between them. The chain's CDR3 is CSARNPNGYTF. For the CDR3, the DNA is TGCAGTGCTAGAAACCCCAATGGCTACACCTTC.

The chain links TRBV6-1 to TRBJ2-7, with D uncertain. CDR3 length: 11 residues. Per germline, CDR1 MNHNS and CDR2 SASEGT. The germline V and J ends were trimmed by 5 bases and 6 bases, with 8 bases remaining between them. The CDR3 coding sequence is TGTGCCAGCAGTTCAGTGGGCGAGCAGTACTTC. Translated: CASSSVGEQYF.

As concerns this clone: The germline gene is not matched at one end of the junction; a read error may be the cause. Other DNA sequences in this sample translate to the same CDR3. The chain employs TRBV28 and TRBJ2-5, with D possibly matching TRBD2 (5 bases). The CDR3 length is 14 residues. The germline gives CDR1 MDHEN, CDR2 SYDVKM. The CDR3 protein is CASSLISGQETQYF. Written as DNA, the CDR3 is TGTGCCAGTAGTTTAATCAGCGGACAAGAGACCCAGTACTTC.

The chain has TRBV7-2 and TRBJ2-5; 7 positions agree with TRBD2. CDR3 length: 13 amino acids. Germline CDR1 is SGHTA and CDR2 is FQGNSA. Losses at the gene ends were 3 bases for V and 5 bases for J; bases not matched to a gene: 3. The CDR3 coding sequence is TGTGCCAGCAGCTTTGCGGGGGAGGAGACCCAGTACTTC. The encoded protein is CASSFAGEETQYF.

This CDR3 is CASSPGLAGTGGTDTQYF. The CDR3 nucleotides are TGTGCCAGCTCACCGGGACTAGCGGGGACGGGAGGCACAGATACGCAGTATTTT. V gene TRBV18 combines with J gene TRBJ2-3; 13 bases agree with TRBD2. This CDR3 has 18 residues. CDR1 and CDR2 (germline): KGHSH, LQKENI. The ends lost 3 bases at V and 1 base at J; junction bases unmatched: 7.

As DNA, the CDR3 is TGTGCCAGCAGCTGCCGGACGGGGCCCTCCTACGAGCAGTACTTC. This translates into CASSCRTGPSYEQYF. The chain carries TRBV21-1 and TRBJ2-7. TRBV21-1 is designated a pseudogene. CDR3 length: 15 residues.

The chain joins TRBV11-2 to TRBJ2-3, with D perhaps given as TRBD1 or TRBD2 (5 bases each). V dropped 4 bases and J dropped 7 bases, with 18 bases sitting between them. This CDR3 has 15 amino acids. Germline V CDR1 and CDR2: SGHAT, FQNNGV. The CDR3 DNA sequence: TGTGCCAGCAGCTGGGGTGGACTGGGGCCGAATACGCAGTATTTT. It translates to CASSWGGLGPNTQYF.

CDR3 amino acids: CSVDGRQGVQYF. The CDR3 DNA sequence: TGCAGCGTTGATGGGAGACAGGGGGTCCAGTACTTC. V and J are TRBV29-1 and TRBJ2-5; TRBD1 aligns across 9 bases. Germline V gene sequence: CDR1 SQVTM, CDR2 ANQGSEA. With V trimmed by 3 bases and J by 10 bases, 6 bases remained unmatched. The CDR3 is 12 amino acids.

This clone was observed a handful of times. The rearrangement uses TRBV4-3 and TRBJ1-1; a weak D match, TRBD1 (5 bases). Per germline, CDR1 LGHNA and CDR2 YSLEER. V lost 4 bases, J lost 5 bases, and 14 bases lay in between. This CDR3 has 14 residues. In DNA, the CDR3 is TGCGCCAGCAGCCTGGGGGTGGGGGATACTGAAGCTTTCTTT. This codes for CASSLGVGDTEAFF.

The genes are TRBV19 and TRBJ2-5; TRBD1 might be the D (5 bases). The CDR3 extends over 14 amino acids. V lost 3 bases, J lost 0 bases, and 8 bases lay in between. The germline V gene has CDR1 LNHDA and CDR2 SQIVND (reference sequence). The CDR3 loop is CASSINRYQETQYF. CDR3 nucleotide sequence: TGTGCCAGTAGTATTAACAGGTACCAAGAGACCCAGTACTTC. Variable domain in full (rest from reference TRBV19 and TRBJ2-5): DGGITQSPKYLFRKEGQNVTLSCEQNLNHDAMYWYRQDPGQGLRLIYYSQIVNDFQKGDIAEGYSVSREKKESFPLTVTSAQKNPTAFYLCASSINRYQETQYFGPGTRLLVL.

V and J are TRBV30 and TRBJ1-1; D is uncertain. The CDR3 covers 13 residues. Germline V gene sequence: CDR1 GTSNPN, CDR2 SVGIG (reference sequence). Trimming pared 4 bases from V and 0 bases from J, leaving 9 bases between. In nucleotides, the CDR3 is TGTGCCTGGAAAGGCAGGTTGAACACTGAAGCTTTCTTT. This gives the protein CAWKGRLNTEAFF.

This clone came up a few times. The chain links TRBV19 to TRBJ2-2; 10 bases align to TRBD1. CDR1 and CDR2 from the germline V gene are LNHDA and SQIVND (reference sequence). V trimming: 6 bases; J trimming: 5 bases; junction bases outside the gene matches: 3. The CDR3 runs 14 residues. CDR3 nucleotides: TGTGCCAGTAGAGGGACAGGGGTAACCGGGGAGCTGTTTTTT. Its protein is CASRGTGVTGELFF. Variable domain in full (rest from reference TRBV19 and TRBJ2-2): DGGITQSPKYLFRKEGQNVTLSCEQNLNHDAMYWYRQDPGQGLRLIYYSQIVNDFQKGDIAEGYSVSREKKESFPLTVTSAQKNPTAFYLCASRGTGVTGELFFGEGSRLTVL.

CDR3 residues: CASSFEGGSNQPQHF. The CDR3 DNA reads TGCGCCAGCAGCTTCGAGGGGGGAAGCAATCAGCCCCAGCATTTT. V gene TRBV5-1 combines with J gene TRBJ1-5, with D perhaps TRBD1 (6 bases). V was trimmed by 2 bases and J by 1 base, leaving 10 bases between them. This CDR3 comprises 15 residues. The germline gives CDR1 SGHRS, CDR2 YFSETQ.

The rearrangement uses TRBV29-1 and TRBJ2-7; 7 bases align to TRBD1. V shed 7 bases and J 7 bases; nucleotides not matched to a gene: 7. Germline V gene sequence: CDR1 SQVTM, CDR2 ANQGSEA. The CDR3 contains 11 residues. CDR3 protein: CSAARGREQYF. CDR3 sequence (DNA): TGCAGCGCTGCAAGGGGGCGAGAGCAGTACTTC.

The rearrangement links TRBV5-4 to TRBJ1-1; D gene unclear. This CDR3 has 15 amino acids. The ends were cut back, 0 bases at V and 6 bases at J, with 15 bases in the middle. Looked up from germline, CDR1 is SGHNT and CDR2 is YYREEE (reference sequence). The CDR3: CASSLDVSTPSEAFF. In DNA form, the CDR3 reads TGTGCCAGCAGCTTGGATGTGTCCACTCCCTCTGAAGCTTTCTTT.

The chain joins TRBV6-1 to TRBJ1-2; TRBD1 might be the D (6 bases). V dropped 0 bases and J dropped 4 bases, with 12 bases sitting between them. Looked up from germline, CDR1 is MNHNS and CDR2 is SASEGT. This CDR3 has 15 amino acids. In nucleotides, the CDR3 is TGTGCCAGCAGTGAAGCACGGACAGTGACCTATGGCTACACCTTC. Its protein product is CASSEARTVTYGYTF.

The chain recombines TRBV13 with TRBJ2-7; D is perhaps TRBD1 (6 bases). V was shortened by 4 bases and J by 5 bases, with 9 bases between the two germline ends. This CDR3 is 12 amino acids long. Germline V gives CDR1 PRHDT, CDR2 FYEKMQ (reference sequence). This chain's CDR3 is CASSSQGDEQYF. The CDR3 DNA is TGTGCCAGCAGCTCACAGGGAGACGAGCAGTACTTC.

The V call is TRBV7-9, the J call TRBJ2-1; D call uncertain. This CDR3 region has 15 residues. Per germline, CDR1 SEHNR and CDR2 FQNEAQ (reference sequence). The V end lost 4 bases, the J end lost 0 bases, and 10 bases lay between the germline ends. The CDR3 spells CASSSPVISYNEQFF. CDR3 bases: TGTGCCAGCAGCTCACCGGTAATCTCCTACAATGAGCAGTTCTTC.

This chain uses TRBV12-5 with TRBJ1-6, with 7 positions matching TRBD1. The CDR3 spans 16 residues. With 0 bases clipped from V and 7 bases from J, the junction kept 6 bases outside the gene matches. Germline CDR1 reads LGHNT; CDR2 reads FRNRAP. The CDR3 DNA is TGTGCTAGTGGTTTGGTAACGGGACAGTCCAATTCACCCCTCCACTTT. This sequence encodes CASGLVTGQSNSPLHF.

V gene TRBV7-9 combines with J gene TRBJ1-1; unclear D gene. V lost 3 bases and J lost 5, with 10 bases in between. Germline loops: CDR1 SEHNR, CDR2 FQNEAQ (reference sequence). The CDR3 extends over 13 amino acids. The CDR3 here is CASSFSGWTEAFF. In DNA form, the CDR3 reads TGTGCCAGCAGCTTTTCAGGTTGGACTGAAGCTTTCTTT.

V is TRBV11-3 and J is TRBJ2-7, with D uncertain. Trimming pared 0 bases from V and 2 bases from J, leaving 11 bases between. The V gene's germline CDR1 is SGHNT and CDR2 YENEEA. The CDR3 is made up of 15 amino acids. The CDR3 loop reads CASSLEDQKAYEQYF. The CDR3 nucleotides are TGTGCCAGCAGCTTAGAGGACCAAAAGGCCTACGAGCAGTACTTC.

The rearrangement uses TRBV2 and TRBJ1-6; 7 positions agree with TRBD1. With V trimmed by 4 bases and J by 6 bases, 0 bases remained unmatched. CDR3 size: 13 residues. The germline V gene encodes CDR1 SNHLY and CDR2 FYNNEI. CDR3 bases: TGTGCCAGCAGTGGGGACAGTAATTCACCCCTCCACTTT. As protein: CASSGDSNSPLHF. Full variable domain (outside the CDR3, taken from reference TRBV2 and TRBJ1-6): EPEVTQTPSHQVTQMGQEVILRCVPISNHLYFYWYRQILGQKVEFLVSFYNNEISEKSEIFDDQFSVERPDGSNFTLKIRSTKLEDSAMYFCASSGDSNSPLHFGNGTRLTVT.

The V gene is TRBV28, the J gene TRBJ1-2; a weak D match, TRBD1 (6 bases). Germline V gene lookup returns CDR1 MDHEN and CDR2 SYDVKM. The germline V and J ends were trimmed by 5 bases and 3 bases, with 19 bases remaining between them. This CDR3 is 16 amino acids long. In DNA, the CDR3 is TGTGCCAGCAGTCCCCCGTCGGCAGGGGCCTACTATGGCTACACCTTC. Translating gives CASSPPSAGAYYGYTF.

The chain combines TRBV19 with TRBJ2-1; D ambiguous. Germline CDR1 LNHDA, CDR2 SQIVND (reference sequence). Between the trimmed V and J ends, which lost 1 base and 2 bases, there was a span of 6 bases. The CDR3 contains 14 residues. This CDR3 is CASSIGGAYNEQFF. The CDR3 nucleotides read TGTGCCAGTAGTATAGGGGGTGCCTACAATGAGCAGTTCTTC.

This rearrangement joins TRBV20-1 to TRBJ2-1, with D unclear. The ends were cut back, 6 bases at V and 7 bases at J, with 10 bases in the middle. The CDR3 runs 11 residues. From germline, CDR1 is DFQATT and CDR2 SNEGSKA (reference sequence). CDR3 DNA sequence: TGCAGTGCCTTCCTAGTGAATGAGCAGTTCTTC. Translated: CSAFLVNEQFF.

This rearrangement joins TRBV7-2 to TRBJ2-1, with TRBD2 as a possible D gene (6 bases). Between the trimmed V and J ends, which lost 2 bases and 9 bases, there was a span of 17 bases. The CDR3 covers 15 residues. Germline V gene sequence: CDR1 SGHTA, CDR2 FQGNSA. In nucleotides, the CDR3 is TGTGCCAGCAGCTTAAGCTCGCTCGTGGGGGGTGAGCAGTTCTTC. Its translation is CASSLSSLVGGEQFF.

This chain links TRBV5-5 with TRBJ1-4, with 8 bases identical to TRBD1. The length of the CDR3 is 16 residues. J gave up 3 bases and V 0 bases, and 4 bases lay outside the gene matches. Germline V gene sequence: CDR1 SGHKS, CDR2 YYEKEE (reference sequence). Written as DNA, the CDR3 is TGTGCCAGCAGCTTGGTCCAGGGACAGGCTAATGAAAAACTGTTTTTT. It translates to CASSLVQGQANEKLFF.

The V gene is TRBV23-1, the J gene TRBJ2-5; maybe TRBD1 (5 bases). TRBV23-1 is reported as an ORF; its role is uncertain. This CDR3 is 14 amino acids long. The germline V and J ends were trimmed by 4 bases and 2 bases, with 11 bases remaining between them. CDR3 in amino acids: CASSLIQEQETQYF. DNA of the CDR3: TGCGCCAGCAGTCTGATACAGGAGCAAGAGACCCAGTACTTC.

The rearrangement uses TRBV2 and TRBJ1-4, with D uncertain. The CDR3 totals 14 residues. V lost 9 bases, J lost 7 bases, and 18 bases lay in between. Germline V gives CDR1 SNHLY, CDR2 FYNNEI. CDR3: CASVGRGNGEKLFF. CDR3 in DNA: TGTGCCAGTGTTGGTCGAGGAAATGGTGAAAAACTGTTTTTT.

The V and J genes are TRBV29-1 and TRBJ2-5; 9 positions match TRBD1. The V gene's germline CDR1 is SQVTM and CDR2 ANQGSEA. The CDR3 runs to 14 residues. V trimming: 4 bases; J trimming: 3 bases; junction bases outside the gene matches: 6. This CDR3 reads CSVGPRTGEETQYF. CDR3 in DNA: TGCAGCGTTGGCCCCAGGACAGGGGAAGAGACCCAGTACTTC.